This entry features one TCR beta chain sequence. Repertoires were generated with immunoSEQ multiplex PCR, while TCRdb's copy carries only in-frame clones and drops some. The sample has about 110,000 clones; around 87% are singletons. This sample stems from a study of control samples from healthy donors and cancer patients. J gave up 5 bases and V 5 bases, and 4 bases lay outside the gene matches. In germline, CDR1 is SGHNT, CDR2 YYREEE (reference sequence). This CDR3 is 14 amino acids long. The source is an older woman with lung cancer. The chain recombines TRBV5-4 with TRBJ1-6; 7 nucleotides agree with TRBD1. The source material was PBMCs. The CDR3 DNA reads TGTGCCAGCAGTGGGGACAGAAATAATTCACCCCTCCACTTT. Amino acids: CASSGDRNNSPLHF.